Following are 13 T cell receptor beta chains from one sample sequenced in a study of vaccination and CD4 T cells after COVID-19. No cognate antigen is known for these TCRs. Sequence data for DNA of cultured CD4+ T cells were generated by the Oncomine TCR Beta short-read assay. TCRdb re-derived calls from the PCR reads in MiXCR, one entry per CDR3 protein. This sample carries some 9,900 distinct CDR3 sequences, approximately 24% of them seen once, and the ten largest clones take about 43%. The treatment: roughly 10-day PBMC culture with coronavirus spike peptide pools or control peptides (ViraFEST assay). The material sequenced was CD4+ T cells from blood, cultured in vitro, taken before SARS-CoV-2 vaccination. The receptor source for this set is a human donor who received a COVID-19 vaccine.

This clonotype was recorded a few times. The chain couples TRBV6-1 to TRBJ1-1; D gene uncertain. Germline-derived CDR1 and CDR2 are MNHNS and SASEGT. The CDR3 consists of 14 residues. Trimming stripped 6 bases from V and 4 bases from J, with 15 bases between. Here the CDR3 reads CASSRSELGTEAFF. CDR3 coding DNA: TGTGCCAGCAGCCGTTCTGAGTTGGGCACTGAAGCTTTCTTT.

This clonotype was observed a handful of times. The chain couples TRBV24-1 to TRBJ1-6, with a weak D call TRBD1 (5 bases). V was trimmed by 4 bases and J by 2 bases, leaving 5 bases between them. Germline CDR1 KGHDR, CDR2 SFDVKD. The CDR3 consists of 14 residues. The CDR3 here is CATSDRAYNSPLHF. The DNA for the CDR3 is TGTGCCACCAGTGACAGGGCCTATAATTCACCCCTCCACTTT.

This clonotype was recorded once. The V and J genes are TRBV12-3 or TRBV12-4 and TRBJ1-3; weak D call: TRBD1 (5 bases). The CDR3 spans 15 residues. Trimming took 5 bases from V and 4 from J, leaving 15 bases between them. As DNA, the CDR3 is TGTGCCAGCAGTACCCCGGGACGGTACGGAAACACCATATATTTT. Its translation: CASSTPGRYGNTIYF.

This clonotype showed up just a few times. The V call is TRBV6-1, the J call TRBJ2-1, with TRBD2 matching over 10 bases. The germline V gene has CDR1 MNHNS and CDR2 SASEGT. This CDR3 is 14 amino acids long. V gave up 7 bases and J gave up 10 bases; unmatched junction bases: 10. CDR3 nucleotides: TGTGCCAGCACCCTTAGCGGGGGGCCCAGAGAGCAGTTCTTC. Its protein is CASTLSGGPREQFF.

This clonotype came up a few times. The rearrangement uses TRBV24-1 and TRBJ2-3; 8 bases are a match to TRBD1. The junction had 14 bases not matched to a gene; V was cut back by 4 bases and J by 3 bases. Germline V lookup: CDR1 KGHDR, CDR2 SFDVKD. The CDR3 is 18 residues long. The CDR3 coding sequence is TGTGCCACCAGTGACTCCAGGGGGCAGGGGGCAATAACAGATACGCAGTATTTT. Amino acid sequence: CATSDSRGQGAITDTQYF.

V gene TRBV5-4 combines with J gene TRBJ1-1; the D gene is possibly TRBD1 (6 bases). Germline V lookup: CDR1 SGHNT, CDR2 YYREEE (reference sequence). The V end lost 4 bases, the J end lost 8 bases, and 21 bases lay between the germline ends. The length of the CDR3 is 15 residues. CDR3 region: CASSPKVGGAVEAFF. The DNA for the CDR3 is TGTGCCAGCAGCCCGAAAGTTGGGGGCGCCGTCGAAGCTTTCTTT.

V usage is TRBV25-1 and J usage is TRBJ1-2, with 9 positions matching TRBD1. This CDR3 contains 17 residues. Per the germline V gene, CDR1 is MGHDK and CDR2 is SYGVNS. Unmatched junction bases numbered 10, after V lost 1 base and J lost 4 bases. The CDR3 sequence: CASSESGDRGDFYGYTF. For the CDR3, the DNA is TGTGCCAGCAGTGAATCGGGAGACAGGGGGGATTTCTATGGCTACACCTTC.

The rearrangement joins TRBV24-1 to TRBJ1-3; D not resolved. Between the trimmed V and J ends, which lost 4 bases and 2 bases, there was a span of 8 bases. CDR3 length: 14 amino acids. Germline values: CDR1 KGHDR, CDR2 SFDVKD. CDR3 sequence (DNA): TGTGCCACCAGTGACCGCCGAACTGGAAACACCATATATTTT. This codes for CATSDRRTGNTIYF.

By share of the sample, this clonotype is medium-sized. The gene calls are TRBV20-1 and TRBJ1-2, with a weak D call TRBD1 (5 bases). The CDR3 extends over 14 amino acids. CDR1 is DFQATT, CDR2 SNEGSKA, per germline (reference sequence). Trimming took 2 bases from V and 2 from J, leaving 12 bases between them. CDR3 sequence: CSARSGWGNYGYTF. The DNA of the CDR3 is TGCAGTGCTAGATCTGGCTGGGGGAACTATGGCTACACCTTC.

In this sample, this clonotype turned up a few times. V usage is TRBV25-1 and J usage is TRBJ1-2, with D tentatively TRBD1 (5 bases). With 1 base removed from V and 6 bases from J, the gap between germline ends came to 15 bases. CDR3 length: 15 amino acids. In germline, CDR1 is MGHDK, CDR2 SYGVNS. DNA of the CDR3: TGTGCCAGCAGTGAATCGGGTGGGGCGTTCGATGGCTACACCTTC. It specifies CASSESGGAFDGYTF.

This clonotype was counted between two and nine times. This chain connects TRBV6-5 to TRBJ1-1; D may be TRBD1 (5 bases). The CDR3 length is 14 residues. Germline V lookup: CDR1 MNHEY, CDR2 SVGAGI. V shed 2 bases and J shed 4 bases, with 11 bases lying between them. In DNA form, the CDR3 reads TGTGCCAGCAGTTACAGGGAAAGGGGCACTGAAGCTTTCTTT. The encoded protein is CASSYRERGTEAFF.

This clonotype was observed a few times. This rearrangement joins TRBV10-2 to TRBJ2-3, with D possibly being TRBD1 (5 bases). V was cut by 10 bases and J by 1 base, with 12 bases left in between. CDR3 size: 13 residues. From germline, CDR1 is WSHSY and CDR2 SAAADI. The CDR3 sequence is CATISQGTDTQYF. Written as DNA, the CDR3 is TGCGCCACCATTTCACAGGGCACAGATACGCAGTATTTT.

The rearrangement uses TRBV7-4 and TRBJ1-5; 10 bases line up with TRBD1. The junction had 11 bases not matched to a gene; V was cut back by 1 base and J by 5 bases. From germline, CDR1 is SGHVT and CDR2 SQSDAQ. The CDR3 totals 18 residues. CDR3 DNA sequence: TGTGCCAGCAGCTTAGTTCGCCATCCGGGACAGGGGCATCAGCCCCAGCATTTT. Translation: CASSLVRHPGQGHQPQHF. Full variable domain (remainder filled in from reference TRBV7-4 and TRBJ1-5): GAGVSQSPRYKVAKRGRDVALRCDSISGHVTLYWYRQTLGQGSEVLTYSQSDAQRDKSGRPSGRFSAERPERSVSTLKIQRTEQGDSAVYLCASSLVRHPGQGHQPQHFGDGTRLSIL.